Below are 2 T cell receptor beta chains sequenced from a single sample in a study of blood T cell repertoires in COVID-19. Repertoires were generated with immunoSEQ multiplex PCR, while TCRdb's copy carries only in-frame clones and drops some. The sample has roughly 300,000 clones; about 83% are singletons. Specimen: peripheral blood. These receptors originate from a woman aged 50 to 60 with acute or convalescent COVID-19.

The chain employs TRBV6-2 or TRBV6-3 and TRBJ2-6; D call uncertain. Germline V CDR1 and CDR2: MNHEY, SVGEGT. Trimming left V 6 bases short and J 0 bases short, with 12 bases between. The CDR3 extends over 16 amino acids. The CDR3 reads CASSRLPLSGANVLTF. Written as DNA, the CDR3 is TGTGCCAGCAGCCGGCTTCCCCTCTCTGGGGCCAACGTCCTGACTTTC.

In DNA, the CDR3 is TGTGCCAGCAGTTTCTCCCTAGGAGATACGCAGTATTTT. Amino acid sequence: CASSFSLGDTQYF. V usage is TRBV27 and J usage is TRBJ2-3; no definite D call. The CDR3 is 13 residues long. The germline V gene has CDR1 MNHEY and CDR2 SMNVEV (reference sequence). V was trimmed by 3 bases and J by 5 bases, leaving 9 bases between them.